These 7 T cell receptor beta chains originate from one sample sequenced in a study of monozygotic twins with inflammatory bowel disease. TCRdb reprocessed the 5' RACE reads and reports one entry per CDR3 protein, with no DNA. This table lists about 330,000 distinct CDR3 sequences. The sample taken for sequencing was blood. The receptors derive from a human donor with ulcerative colitis or Crohn's disease, or a healthy co-twin of an affected twin (not recorded which).

The chain links TRBV5-4 to TRBJ2-5; checking the TCRdb D call of TRBD1 is not possible without DNA. This CDR3 is 13 amino acids long. Germline V gives CDR1 SGHNT, CDR2 YYREEE (reference sequence). The CDR3 reads CASSFKGIETQYF.

The rearrangement joins TRBV5-1 to TRBJ2-5; TCRdb outputs TRBD1, but without DNA this stays unchecked. CDR3 length: 15 residues. Germline-derived CDR1 and CDR2 are SGHRS and YFSETQ. CDR3 sequence: CASSLQGAQRETQYF.

The V and J genes are TRBV20-1 and TRBJ1-5. This CDR3 comprises 15 residues. Per germline, CDR1 DFQATT and CDR2 SNEGSKA (reference sequence). CDR3 in amino acids: CSASSGRFSNQPQHF.

CDR3 sequence: CASGSDGRSNQPQHF. The chain is built from TRBV7-2 and TRBJ1-5. In germline, CDR1 is SGHTA, CDR2 FQGNSA. The CDR3 extends over 15 amino acids.

This sequence joins TRBV9 and TRBJ1-1; TCRdb outputs TRBD1, but without DNA this stays unchecked. CDR3 length equals 15 residues. Germline V gene data show CDR1 as SGDLS and CDR2 as YYNGEE. CDR3 loop: CASSESYRGNTEAFF.

This chain links TRBV7-9 with TRBJ2-1; checking the TCRdb D call of TRBD1 is not possible without DNA. Germline V lookup: CDR1 SEHNR, CDR2 FQNEAQ (reference sequence). CDR3 length: 15 residues. CDR3: CASSLVQGGTNEQFF.

The V and J genes are TRBV10-3 and TRBJ2-5; TCRdb calls TRBD2, which cannot be checked without DNA. The length of the CDR3 is 14 residues. Germline V lookup: CDR1 ENHRY, CDR2 SYGVKD. CDR3 loop: CAIRPGGGKETQYF.